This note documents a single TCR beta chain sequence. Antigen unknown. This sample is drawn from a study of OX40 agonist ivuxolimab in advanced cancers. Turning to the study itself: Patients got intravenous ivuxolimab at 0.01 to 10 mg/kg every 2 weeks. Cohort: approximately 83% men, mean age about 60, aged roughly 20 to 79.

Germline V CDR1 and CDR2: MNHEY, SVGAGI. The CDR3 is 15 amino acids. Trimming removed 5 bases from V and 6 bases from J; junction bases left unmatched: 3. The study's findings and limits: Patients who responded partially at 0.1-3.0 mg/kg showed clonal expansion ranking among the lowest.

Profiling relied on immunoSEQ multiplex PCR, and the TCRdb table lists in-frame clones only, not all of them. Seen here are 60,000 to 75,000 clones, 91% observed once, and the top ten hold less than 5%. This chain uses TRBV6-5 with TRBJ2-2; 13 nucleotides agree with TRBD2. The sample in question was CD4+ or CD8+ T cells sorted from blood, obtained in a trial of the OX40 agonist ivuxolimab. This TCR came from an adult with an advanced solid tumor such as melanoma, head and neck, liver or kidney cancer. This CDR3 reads CASSILAGGSGELFF. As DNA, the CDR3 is TGTGCCAGCAGTATACTAGCGGGAGGGTCCGGGGAGCTGTTTTTT.